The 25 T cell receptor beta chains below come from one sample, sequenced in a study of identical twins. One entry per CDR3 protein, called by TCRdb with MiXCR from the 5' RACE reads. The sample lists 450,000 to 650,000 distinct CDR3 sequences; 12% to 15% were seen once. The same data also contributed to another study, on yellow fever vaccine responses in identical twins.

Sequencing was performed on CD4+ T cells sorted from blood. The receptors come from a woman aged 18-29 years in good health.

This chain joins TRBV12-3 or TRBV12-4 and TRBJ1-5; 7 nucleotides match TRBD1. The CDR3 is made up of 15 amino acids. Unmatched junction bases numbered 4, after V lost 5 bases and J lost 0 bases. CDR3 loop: CASSKQGISNQPQHF. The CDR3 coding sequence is TGTGCCAGCAGTAAACAGGGGATTAGCAATCAGCCCCAGCATTTT.

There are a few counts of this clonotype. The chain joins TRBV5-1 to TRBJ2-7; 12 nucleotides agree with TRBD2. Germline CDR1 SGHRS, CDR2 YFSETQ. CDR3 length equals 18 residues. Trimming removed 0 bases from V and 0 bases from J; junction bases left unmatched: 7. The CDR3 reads CASSLVPGLAGSSYEQYF. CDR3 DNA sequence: TGCGCCAGCAGCTTGGTCCCGGGACTAGCGGGTAGCTCCTACGAGCAGTACTTC.

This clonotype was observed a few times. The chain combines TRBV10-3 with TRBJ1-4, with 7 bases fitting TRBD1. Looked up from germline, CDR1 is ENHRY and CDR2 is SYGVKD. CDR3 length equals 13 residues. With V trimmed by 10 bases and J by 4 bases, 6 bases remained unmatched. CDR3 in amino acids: CATSGQVNEKLFF. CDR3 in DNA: TGTGCCACCTCAGGACAGGTTAATGAAAAACTGTTTTTT.

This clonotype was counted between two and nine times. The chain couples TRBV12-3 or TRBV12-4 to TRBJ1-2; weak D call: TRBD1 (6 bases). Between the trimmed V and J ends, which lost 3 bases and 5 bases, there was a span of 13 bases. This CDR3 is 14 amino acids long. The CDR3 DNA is TGTGCCAGCAGTTTCACCGGGGGCTTATATGGCTACACCTTC. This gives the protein CASSFTGGLYGYTF.

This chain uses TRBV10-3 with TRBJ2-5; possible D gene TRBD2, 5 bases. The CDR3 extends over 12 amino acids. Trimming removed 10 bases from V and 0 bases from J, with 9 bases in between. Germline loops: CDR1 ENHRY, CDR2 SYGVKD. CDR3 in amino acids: CATGLNQETQYF. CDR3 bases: TGTGCCACCGGACTGAACCAAGAGACCCAGTACTTC.

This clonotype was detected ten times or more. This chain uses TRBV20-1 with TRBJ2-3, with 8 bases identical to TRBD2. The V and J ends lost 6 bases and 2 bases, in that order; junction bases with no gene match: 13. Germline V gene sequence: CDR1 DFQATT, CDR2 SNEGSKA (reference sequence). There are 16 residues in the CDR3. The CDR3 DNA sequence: TGCAGTGCCCCCAGGGCGGGGGGATTATTCACAGATACGCAGTATTTT. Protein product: CSAPRAGGLFTDTQYF.

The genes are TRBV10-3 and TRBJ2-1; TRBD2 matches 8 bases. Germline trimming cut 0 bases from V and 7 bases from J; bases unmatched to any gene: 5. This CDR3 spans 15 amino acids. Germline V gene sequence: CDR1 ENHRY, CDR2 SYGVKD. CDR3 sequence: CAISESRGGQNEQFF. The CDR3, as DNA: TGTGCCATCAGTGAGTCACGGGGGGGGCAGAATGAGCAGTTCTTC.

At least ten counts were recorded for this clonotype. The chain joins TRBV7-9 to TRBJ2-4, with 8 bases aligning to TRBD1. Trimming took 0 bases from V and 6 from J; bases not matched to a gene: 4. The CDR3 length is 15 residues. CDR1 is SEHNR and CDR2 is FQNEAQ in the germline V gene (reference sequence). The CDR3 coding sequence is TGTGCCAGCAGCTTAGCTGGGACAGGACGAAACATTCAGTACTTC. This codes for CASSLAGTGRNIQYF.

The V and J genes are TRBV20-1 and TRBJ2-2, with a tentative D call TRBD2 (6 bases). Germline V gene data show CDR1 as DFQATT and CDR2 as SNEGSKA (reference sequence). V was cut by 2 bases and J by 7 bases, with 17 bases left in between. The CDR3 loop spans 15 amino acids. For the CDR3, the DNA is TGCAGTGCTAGATTGGTGGAGGGCGGTAACGGGGAGCTGTTTTTT. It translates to CSARLVEGGNGELFF.

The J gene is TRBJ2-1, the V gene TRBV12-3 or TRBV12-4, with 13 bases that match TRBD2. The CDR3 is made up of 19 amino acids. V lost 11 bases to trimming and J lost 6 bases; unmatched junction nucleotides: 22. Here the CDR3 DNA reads TGTGCCTTCAGCTCTCGGACTAGCGGGAGACGTGGCTATGGCAATGAGCAGTTCTTC. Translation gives CAFSSRTSGRRGYGNEQFF.

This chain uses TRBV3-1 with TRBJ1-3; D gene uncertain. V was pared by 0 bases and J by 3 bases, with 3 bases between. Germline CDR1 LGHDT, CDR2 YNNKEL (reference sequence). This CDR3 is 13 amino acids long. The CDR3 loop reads CASSQDDGNTIYF. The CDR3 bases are TGTGCCAGCAGCCAAGACGATGGAAACACCATATATTTT.

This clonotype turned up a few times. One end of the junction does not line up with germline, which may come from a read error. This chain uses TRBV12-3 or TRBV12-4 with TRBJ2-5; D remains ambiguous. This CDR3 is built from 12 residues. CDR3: CASSFDITDVHF. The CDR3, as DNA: TGTGCCAGCAGTTTTGATATTACGGACGTGCACTTC.

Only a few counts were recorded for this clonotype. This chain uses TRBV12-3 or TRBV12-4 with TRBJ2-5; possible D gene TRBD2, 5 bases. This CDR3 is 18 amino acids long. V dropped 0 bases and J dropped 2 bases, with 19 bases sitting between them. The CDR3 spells CASSLARASPSGQETQYF. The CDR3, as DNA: TGTGCCAGCAGTTTAGCGCGGGCTAGCCCTTCGGGACAAGAGACCCAGTACTTC.

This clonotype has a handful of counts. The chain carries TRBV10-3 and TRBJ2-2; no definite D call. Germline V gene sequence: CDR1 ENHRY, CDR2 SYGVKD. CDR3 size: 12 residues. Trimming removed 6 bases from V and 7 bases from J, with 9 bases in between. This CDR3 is CAISLLSGELFF. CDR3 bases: TGTGCCATCAGCTTACTAAGCGGGGAGCTGTTTTTT.

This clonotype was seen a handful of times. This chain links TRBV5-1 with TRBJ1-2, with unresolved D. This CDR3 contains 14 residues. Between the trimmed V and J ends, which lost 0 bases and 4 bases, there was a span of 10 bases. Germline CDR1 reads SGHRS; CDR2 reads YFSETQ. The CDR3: CASSLGSIGYGYTF. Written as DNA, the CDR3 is TGCGCCAGCAGCTTGGGATCCATCGGCTATGGCTACACCTTC. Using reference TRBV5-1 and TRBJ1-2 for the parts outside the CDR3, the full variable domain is KAGVTQTPRYLIKTRGQQVTLSCSPISGHRSVSWYQQTPGQGLQFLFEYFSETQRNKGNFPGRFSGRQFSNSRSEMNVSTLELGDSALYLCASSLGSIGYGYTFGSGTRLTVV.

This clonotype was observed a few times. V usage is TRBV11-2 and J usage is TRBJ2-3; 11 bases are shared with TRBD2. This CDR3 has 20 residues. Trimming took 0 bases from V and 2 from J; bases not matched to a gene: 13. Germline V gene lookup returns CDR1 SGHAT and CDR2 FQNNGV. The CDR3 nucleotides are TGTGCCAGCAGCTTAGAGGCGACTAGCGGGACCTCGGGCCCCACAGATACGCAGTATTTT. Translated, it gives CASSLEATSGTSGPTDTQYF.

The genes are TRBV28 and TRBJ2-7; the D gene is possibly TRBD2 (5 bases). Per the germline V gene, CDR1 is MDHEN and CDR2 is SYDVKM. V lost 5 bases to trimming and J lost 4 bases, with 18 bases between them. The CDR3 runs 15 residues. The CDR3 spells CASSNLGGYNYEQYF. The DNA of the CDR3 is TGTGCCAGCAGTAACCTAGGCGGGTACAATTACGAGCAGTACTTC.

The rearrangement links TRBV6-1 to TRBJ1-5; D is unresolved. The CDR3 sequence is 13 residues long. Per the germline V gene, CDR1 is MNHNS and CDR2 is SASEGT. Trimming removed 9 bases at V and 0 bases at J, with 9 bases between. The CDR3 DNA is TGTGCCAGTCGAAAAGGTAGCAATCAGCCCCAGCATTTT. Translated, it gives CASRKGSNQPQHF.

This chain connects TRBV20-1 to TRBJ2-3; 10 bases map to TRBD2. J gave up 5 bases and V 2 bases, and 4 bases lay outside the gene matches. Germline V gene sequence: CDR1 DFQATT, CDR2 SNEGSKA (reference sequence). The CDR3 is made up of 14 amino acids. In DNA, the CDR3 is TGCAGTGCTAGACTAGCGGGAGTGGTAGATACGCAGTATTTT. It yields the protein CSARLAGVVDTQYF.

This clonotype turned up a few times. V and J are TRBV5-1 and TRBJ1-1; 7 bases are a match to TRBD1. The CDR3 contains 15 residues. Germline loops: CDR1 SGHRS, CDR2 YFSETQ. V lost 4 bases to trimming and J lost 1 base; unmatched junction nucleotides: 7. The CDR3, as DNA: TGCGCCAGCAGCCCCCAGGGACAGAGGAACACTGAAGCTTTCTTT. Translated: CASSPQGQRNTEAFF.

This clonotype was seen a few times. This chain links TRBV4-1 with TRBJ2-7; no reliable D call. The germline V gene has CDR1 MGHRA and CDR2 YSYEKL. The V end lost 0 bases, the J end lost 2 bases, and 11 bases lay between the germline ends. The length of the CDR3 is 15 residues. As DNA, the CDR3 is TGCGCCAGCAGCCAAGATCCCCTGCTTACCTACGAGCAGTACGTC. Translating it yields CASSQDPLLTYEQYV.

CDR3 protein: CASSQVRTSWGTDTQYF. CDR3 coding DNA: TGTGCCAGCAGCCAAGTGCGGACCTCTTGGGGCACAGATACGCAGTATTTT. This chain links TRBV14 with TRBJ2-3, with D unresolved. V lost 1 base to trimming and J lost 1 base, with 15 bases between them. This CDR3 is built from 17 residues. CDR1 is SGHDN and CDR2 is FVKESK in the germline V gene.

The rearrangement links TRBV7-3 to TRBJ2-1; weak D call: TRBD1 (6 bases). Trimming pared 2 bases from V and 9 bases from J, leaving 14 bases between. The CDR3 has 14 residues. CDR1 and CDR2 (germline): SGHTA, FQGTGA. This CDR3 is CASSLYGRGGEQFF. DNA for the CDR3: TGTGCCAGCAGCTTATACGGCAGGGGCGGTGAGCAGTTCTTC.

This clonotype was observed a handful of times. The CDR3 DNA reads as TGCGCCAGCAGCTTCCAGGGGGCGGTTATTCGGCGGCGCACAGATACGCAGTATTTT. Its translation: CASSFQGAVIRRRTDTQYF. The V and J genes are TRBV5-1 and TRBJ2-3, with 8 bases that match TRBD1. Germline assignment: CDR1 SGHRS and CDR2 YFSETQ. This CDR3 region has 19 residues. The V segment lost 2 bases and the J segment 1 base; nucleotides outside the gene matches: 15.

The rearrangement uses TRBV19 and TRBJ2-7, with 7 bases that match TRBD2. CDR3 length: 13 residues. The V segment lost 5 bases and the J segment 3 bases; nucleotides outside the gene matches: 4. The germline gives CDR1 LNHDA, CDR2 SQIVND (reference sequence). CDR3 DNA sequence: TGTGCCAGTAGTGTGAGGACTAGCTACGAGCAGTACTTC. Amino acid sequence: CASSVRTSYEQYF.